Listed below are T cell receptor beta chains from one sample, sequenced in a study of tumor-infiltrating lymphocytes in primary liver carcinoma. TCRdb fed the multiplex PCR reads into MiXCR, producing one record per CDR3 protein. The sample lists a few hundred thousand distinct CDR3 sequences, roughly three fifths seen once, with 15% to 20% in the top ten. Sequencing was done on a sample of peripheral blood. The source of these receptors is a woman in her thirties with primary liver carcinoma and hepatitis B virus infection. Both conserved end residues are part of each CDR3. The order of the fields is V gene, D gene, J gene, clone size, CDR3 protein, CDR3 DNA. D genes are given only for firm matches. Clone sizes are given selectively: once, few, many, or a class where the clone is expanded.

TRBV5-5,TRBD2,TRBJ2-7,few,CASSPEKVAGAEEQYF,TGTGCCAGCAGCCCCGAGAAGGTAGCGGGAGCGGAAGAGCAGTACTTC
TRBV5-4,TRBD1,TRBJ2-5,few,CASSLKDRQKETQYF,TGTGCCAGCAGTTTGAAGGACAGGCAAAAAGAGACCCAGTACTTC
TRBV12-3/TRBV12-4,NA,TRBJ1-5,many,CASSLKGDNQPQHF,TGTGCCAGCAGTTTAAAGGGGGACAATCAGCCCCAGCATTTT
TRBV20-1,NA,TRBJ2-7,few,CSAQNRDTGTYEQYF,TGCAGTGCTCAAAACCGGGACACGGGAACCTACGAGCAGTACTTC
TRBV12-3/TRBV12-4,NA,TRBJ2-5,once,CASSSPWAIETRYF,TGTGCCAGCAGTTCCCCGTGGGCGATTGAGACCCGGTACTTC
TRBV13,NA,TRBJ2-3,few,CASSLAVLAANTQYF,TGTGCCAGCAGCTTAGCCGTACTAGCAGCAAATACGCAGTATTTT
TRBV29-1,NA,TRBJ2-7,NA,CRVEAPEGGVYEQYF,TGCAGGGTTGAGGCACCGGAGGGTGGAGTATACGAACAGTACTTC
TRBV11-2,NA,TRBJ1-1,NA,CANSSLRGSNTEAFF,TGTGCCAACAGCTCGTTGCGGGGTTCTAACACTGAAGCTTTCTTT
TRBV4-3,TRBD2,TRBJ2-2,few,CASSQVLAGVVGTGELFF,TGTGCCAGCAGCCAAGTGCTAGCGGGAGTCGTCGGCACCGGGGAGCTGTTTTTT
TRBV12-3/TRBV12-4,TRBD2,TRBJ2-1,NA,CASSLVVKGLADYNGQFF,TGTGCCAGCAGTTTAGTGGTCAAAGGACTAGCGGACTACAATGGGCAGTTCTTC
TRBV7-3,NA,TRBJ2-6,NA,CAWPRANVLTF,TGTGCCTGGCCCAGGGCCAACGTCCTGACTTTC
TRBV5-5,NA,TRBJ1-4,NA,CASSSVNEKLFF,TGTGCCAGCAGCTCTGTCAATGAAAAACTGTTTTTT
TRBV6-6,NA,TRBJ1-5,NA,CASKPGPNQPQHF,TGTGCCAGCAAACCGGGCCCTAATCAGCCCCAGCATTTT
TRBV6-1,NA,TRBJ2-7,NA,CASSEDLIAYERYF,TGTGCCAGCAGTGAAGACCTCATCGCCTACGAGCGGTACTTC
TRBV4-1,NA,TRBJ2-1,many,CASSPDYYNEQFF,TGCGCCAGCAGCCCGGACTATTACAATGAGCAGTTCTTC
TRBV5-6,NA,TRBJ1-1,NA,CASSFSGGTEAFF,TGTGCCAGCAGCTTCTCCGGGGGCACTGAAGCTTTCTTT
TRBV12-3/TRBV12-4,NA,TRBJ2-7,NA,CASSLGSEHEQYF,TGTGCCAGCAGTTTAGGGTCGGAGCACGAGCAGTACTTC
TRBV12-3/TRBV12-4,TRBD2,TRBJ2-1,few,CASSPGGGMRLAGRNEQFF,TGTGCCAGCAGTCCCGGTGGGGGTATGCGGCTAGCGGGACGGAATGAGCAGTTCTTC
TRBV28,NA,TRBJ1-4,NA,CASSSPGATNEKLFF,TGTGCCAGCAGTTCCCCGGGAGCAACTAATGAAAAACTGTTTTTT
TRBV5-1,TRBD1,TRBJ1-6,NA,CASSLEAGGSSPLHF,TGCGCCAGCAGCTTGGAAGCAGGGGGAAGTTCACCCCTCCACTTT
TRBV7-9,TRBD2,TRBJ2-1,once,CASSLERGGADNEQFF,TGTGCCAGCAGCTTAGAGCGGGGAGGCGCTGACAATGAGCAGTTCTTC
TRBV18,NA,TRBJ2-5,NA,CASSPFLETQYF,TGTGCCAGCTCACCATTTCTGGAGACCCAGTACTTC
TRBV5-4,NA,TRBJ2-7,NA,CANSLGTGAWEQYF,TGTGCCAACAGCTTGGGGACTGGAGCGTGGGAGCAGTACTTC
TRBV4-3,NA,TRBJ1-5,many,CASHPSFQPQHF,TGCGCCAGCCACCCTAGCTTTCAGCCCCAGCATTTT
TRBV4-1,NA,TRBJ2-5,many,CASSQNRETQYF,TGCGCCAGCAGCCAAAATCGGGAGACCCAGTACTTC
TRBV6-5,NA,TRBJ1-1,few,CASSSRSTSGTEAFF,TGTGCCAGCAGCTCTAGGTCGACGTCGGGCACTGAAGCTTTCTTT
TRBV11-2,TRBD2,TRBJ2-5,many,CASSLGGWGGEETQYF,TGTGCCAGCAGCTTAGGGGGGTGGGGGGGAGAAGAGACCCAGTACTTC
TRBV28,NA,TRBJ2-7,NA,CASRAGTGTYEQYF,TGTGCCAGCAGGGCCGGGACGGGGACCTACGAGCAGTACTTC
TRBV11-2,NA,TRBJ2-1,NA,CASRLVGEQFF,TGTGCCAGCAGATTAGTGGGTGAGCAATTCTTC
TRBV5-6,NA,TRBJ2-7,few,CASSSMGGSYEQYF,TGTGCCAGCAGCTCCATGGGGGGTTCCTACGAGCAGTACTTC
TRBV30,NA,TRBJ1-5,few,CAWSVLTNQPQHF,TGTGCCTGGAGTGTGCTGACCAATCAGCCCCAGCATTTT
TRBV12-3/TRBV12-4,NA,TRBJ1-2,NA,CASSSTRSYGYTF,TGTGCCAGCAGCTCCACACGTAGCTATGGCTACACCTTC
TRBV14,TRBD2,TRBJ2-5,few,CASSQGAREGYQETQYF,TGTGCCAGCAGCCAAGGGGCGCGGGAGGGGTACCAAGAGACCCAGTACTTC
TRBV13,NA,TRBJ2-7,NA,CASTSGEDYEQYF,TGTGCCAGCACGTCGGGAGAGGACTACGAGCAGTACTTC
TRBV4-3,TRBD2,TRBJ2-1,few,CASSQNSGRGRYNEQFF,TGCGCCAGCAGCCAAAATAGCGGGAGGGGGAGATACAATGAGCAGTTCTTC
TRBV4-1,TRBD2,TRBJ2-1,NA,CANSQDRSGVGGRIGTEQFF,TGTGCCAACAGCCAAGATAGATCGGGAGTCGGCGGGAGGATCGGCACTGAGCAGTTCTTC
TRBV5-4,NA,TRBJ2-5,NA,CASSLDGRQETQYF,TGTGCCAGCAGCTTGGACGGGCGCCAAGAGACCCAGTACTTC
TRBV28,NA,TRBJ2-5,NA,CASSLPFGGGRETQYF,TGTGCCAGCAGTTTACCCTTTGGAGGGGGCAGAGAGACCCAGTACTTC
TRBV6-5,TRBD2,TRBJ2-3,few,CVSSYSPVAGTSGGDTQYF,TGTGTCAGCAGTTACTCCCCGGTCGCCGGGACTAGCGGGGGAGATACGCAGTATTTT
TRBV6-6,NA,TRBJ2-3,many,CASRSGISDTQYF,TGTGCCAGCAGGTCGGGAATATCCGATACGCAGTATTTT
TRBV12-3/TRBV12-4,NA,TRBJ2-5,many,CASSLGTPSKETQYF,TGTGCCAGCAGTTTGGGGACCCCTTCCAAAGAGACCCAGTACTTC
TRBV6-6,NA,TRBJ1-2,NA,CASSPRTFLYGYTF,TGTGCCAGCAGTCCCCGGACTTTTTTATATGGCTACACCTTC
TRBV6-2/TRBV6-3,TRBD1,TRBJ1-1,NA,CATSATLPDRAEAFF,TGTGCCACCAGTGCAACCCTCCCTGACAGGGCTGAAGCTTTCTTT
TRBV4-1,TRBD1,TRBJ2-7,NA,CTSSPVGGQGYEQYF,TGCACCAGCAGCCCGGTTGGTGGACAGGGGTACGAGCAGTACTTC
TRBV29-1,NA,TRBJ2-6,NA,CSAPTGPGADVLTF,TGCAGCGCCCCAACAGGGCCCGGGGCCGACGTCCTGACTTTC
TRBV6-2/TRBV6-3,TRBD1,TRBJ1-1,NA,CDSIEGTGGWTEAFF,TGTGACAGCATCGAGGGGACAGGGGGCTGGACTGAAGCTTTCTTT
TRBV7-9,NA,TRBJ1-2,NA,CASSQGGNYGYTF,TGTGCCAGCAGTCAAGGGGGGAACTATGGCTACACCTTC
TRBV12-3/TRBV12-4,TRBD2,TRBJ2-7,NA,CASSLGGGTRSYEQYF,TGTGCCAGCAGTTTGGGCGGGGGAACTCGCTCCTACGAGCAGTACTTC
TRBV5-1,NA,TRBJ2-1,few,CASSGFAGVKNYEQFF,TGCGCCAGCAGCGGGTTCGCCGGTGTGAAAAACTATGAGCAGTTCTTC
TRBV29-1,TRBD2,TRBJ2-1,NA,CSVQLAALYSEQFF,TGTAGCGTGCAACTAGCGGCCCTATACAGTGAGCAGTTCTTC
TRBV14,NA,TRBJ2-1,NA,CASIQATLWGKEQFF,TGTGCCAGCATCCAAGCAACCTTGTGGGGAAAAGAGCAGTTCTTC
TRBV5-1,NA,TRBJ2-1,NA,CASSSPLEQFF,TGCGCCAGCAGTAGCCCCCTCGAGCAGTTCTTC
TRBV6-1,TRBD2,TRBJ2-1,NA,CASSTKGGSSPPPFF,TGTGCCAGCAGCACCAAAGGCGGGAGTTCCCCTCCCCCGTTCTTC